One sample yielded the 24 T cell receptor beta chains listed below, sequenced in a study of blood T cell repertoires in COVID-19. Profiling relied on immunoSEQ multiplex PCR, and the TCRdb table lists in-frame clones only, not all of them. The table has under 200,000 clones, approximately 89% seen once; the top ten hold roughly 3.5%. Sample: peripheral blood. The receptors were gathered from a man between 65 and 85 years old with acute or convalescent COVID-19.

V is TRBV18 and J is TRBJ2-3; no clear D. Germline CDR1 reads KGHSH; CDR2 reads LQKENI. Between the trimmed V and J ends, which lost 3 bases and 0 bases, there was a span of 7 bases. The CDR3 totals 14 residues. CDR3 amino acids: CASSPTVSTDTQYF. In DNA form, the CDR3 reads TGTGCCAGCTCACCTACTGTAAGCACAGATACGCAGTATTTT.

This chain joins TRBV2 and TRBJ2-1, with D maybe TRBD1 (6 bases). V lost 2 bases and J 7 bases, leaving 15 bases between the germline ends. This CDR3 is 15 amino acids long. In germline, CDR1 is SNHLY, CDR2 FYNNEI. The CDR3 sequence is CASSEILQGRNEQFF. The DNA for the CDR3 is TGTGCCAGCAGTGAAATATTACAGGGACGGAATGAGCAGTTCTTC.

The rearrangement joins TRBV20-1 to TRBJ1-6, with 7 bases lining up with TRBD1. The CDR3 sequence is 11 residues long. Germline loops: CDR1 DFQATT, CDR2 SNEGSKA (reference sequence). Trimming cost V 5 bases and J 14 bases; bases outside gene matches: 6. The CDR3 is CSASYRGSLHF. In DNA, the CDR3 is TGCAGTGCTTCATACAGGGGCTCCCTCCACTTT.

V usage is TRBV27 and J usage is TRBJ2-1; 12 bases fit TRBD2. Trimming removed 2 bases from V and 5 bases from J; junction bases left unmatched: 10. The germline V gene encodes CDR1 MNHEY and CDR2 SMNVEV (reference sequence). The CDR3 spans 18 residues. CDR3 amino acids: CASSLRLAGGPIDNEQFF. CDR3 in DNA: TGTGCCAGCAGTTTAAGGCTAGCGGGGGGGCCAATTGACAATGAGCAGTTCTTC.

This chain uses TRBV5-1 with TRBJ1-2, with 9 bases matching TRBD1. Germline CDR1 is SGHRS and CDR2 is YFSETQ. V shed 4 bases and J 9 bases; nucleotides not matched to a gene: 10. There are 14 residues in the CDR3. In nucleotides, the CDR3 is TGCGCCAGCAGCATACCGGGACAGGGTGAGAGCTACACCTTC. Its protein product is CASSIPGQGESYTF.

The V gene is TRBV29-1, the J gene TRBJ1-2; no clear D gene. Germline V gene sequence: CDR1 SQVTM, CDR2 ANQGSEA. Deletions cut 3 bases from V and 5 bases from J, with 7 bases between. The CDR3 has 11 residues. CDR3 amino acids: CSVEQAYGYTF. CDR3 DNA sequence: TGCAGCGTTGAGCAGGCTTATGGCTACACCTTC.

CDR3 in amino acids: CASSSRTDTQYF. Here the CDR3 DNA reads TGTGCCAGTAGTTCTCGCACAGATACGCAGTATTTT. The V call is TRBV19, the J call TRBJ2-3; no firm D call. The germline CDR1 and CDR2 sequences are LNHDA and SQIVND (reference sequence). V lost 5 bases to trimming and J lost 1 base, with 4 bases between them. The CDR3 sequence is 12 residues long. The full variable domain, rest sourced from reference TRBV19 and TRBJ2-3, is DGGITQSPKYLFRKEGQNVTLSCEQNLNHDAMYWYRQDPGQGLRLIYYSQIVNDFQKGDIAEGYSVSREKKESFPLTVTSAQKNPTAFYLCASSSRTDTQYFGPGTRLTVL.

The chain uses TRBV28 and TRBJ2-1; no reliable D call. Per germline, CDR1 MDHEN and CDR2 SYDVKM. The CDR3 length is 14 residues. Trimming pared 1 base from V and 8 bases from J, leaving 12 bases between. This CDR3 reads CASSLSYIGYEQFF. The CDR3 bases are TGTGCCAGCAGTTTATCATACATTGGTTATGAGCAGTTCTTC.

This clone appeared once. The V call is TRBV10-3, the J call TRBJ2-5, with 10 bases that match TRBD2. The ends lost 6 bases at V and 1 base at J; junction bases unmatched: 11. This CDR3 contains 17 residues. Germline loops: CDR1 ENHRY, CDR2 SYGVKD. CDR3 sequence reads: CAISGGRIAGGQETQYF. The CDR3 nucleotides read TGTGCCATCAGCGGGGGTCGAATAGCGGGGGGCCAAGAGACCCAGTACTTC.

The chain is built from TRBV2 and TRBJ1-4; weak D call: TRBD1 (5 bases). V was trimmed by 4 bases and J by 0 bases, leaving 6 bases between them. The CDR3 has 14 amino acids. Looked up from germline, CDR1 is SNHLY and CDR2 is FYNNEI. This CDR3 reads CASSGGATNEKLFF. The DNA for the CDR3 is TGTGCCAGCAGTGGGGGCGCAACTAATGAAAAACTGTTTTTT.

In the case of this clone: The same CDR3 also results from other DNA sequences found in this sample. The V gene is TRBV28, the J gene TRBJ1-1; TRBD1 agrees at 7 bases. The CDR3 length is 14 residues. With 4 bases clipped from V and 1 base from J, the junction kept 3 bases outside the gene matches. Germline V gene lookup returns CDR1 MDHEN and CDR2 SYDVKM. In DNA, the CDR3 is TGTGCCAGCAGTTCGACAGGGACGAACACTGAAGCTTTCTTT. This translates into CASSSTGTNTEAFF.

In nucleotides, the CDR3 is TGTGCCAGCAGTTTTATGCTAGTATTGACCGGGGAGCTGTTTTTT. It translates to CASSFMLVLTGELFF. V is TRBV27 and J is TRBJ2-2; D remains ambiguous. V was cut by 3 bases and J by 5 bases, with 13 bases left in between. The CDR3 is made up of 15 amino acids. In germline, CDR1 is MNHEY, CDR2 SMNVEV (reference sequence).

V gene TRBV4-3 combines with J gene TRBJ2-2; TRBD1 is a possible D gene (7 bases). Trimming took 0 bases from V and 4 from J, leaving 12 bases between them. The CDR3 runs 16 residues. The germline gives CDR1 LGHNA, CDR2 YSLEER. CDR3 sequence reads: CASSQEFRGATGELFF. Here the CDR3 DNA reads TGCGCCAGCAGCCAAGAATTCAGGGGGGCCACCGGGGAGCTGTTTTTT.

The sample holds one count of this clone. CDR3 DNA: TGTGCCAGCACAGGACGGTCGGGGGTTCCAGATACGCAGTATTTT. Translating it yields CASTGRSGVPDTQYF. V is TRBV6-5 and J is TRBJ2-3; the D gene is possibly TRBD2 (6 bases). The CDR3 is 15 amino acids. Trimming left V 7 bases short and J 4 bases short, with 18 bases between. Per the germline V gene, CDR1 is MNHEY and CDR2 is SVGAGI.

This chain uses TRBV10-3 with TRBJ1-3, with 7 positions matching TRBD1. The CDR3 contains 12 residues. The V gene's germline CDR1 is ENHRY and CDR2 SYGVKD. Trimming cost V 7 bases and J 8 bases; bases outside gene matches: 5. This CDR3 is CAITTRGDTIYF. For the CDR3, the DNA is TGTGCCATCACCACCAGGGGGGACACCATATATTTT.

Turning to this clone: Other DNA sequences in this sample translate to the same CDR3. This rearrangement joins TRBV19 to TRBJ1-2, with 7 bases fitting TRBD1. The junction had 4 bases not matched to a gene; V was cut back by 2 bases and J by 4 bases. Germline CDR1 is LNHDA and CDR2 is SQIVND (reference sequence). This CDR3 region has 14 residues. DNA of the CDR3: TGTGCCAGTAGTATACTGGCAGGGGGCTATGGCTACACCTTC. The encoded protein is CASSILAGGYGYTF.

The gene calls are TRBV10-1 and TRBJ1-1; D is unresolved. Germline CDR1 is WNHNN and CDR2 is SYGVQD (reference sequence). CDR3 size: 12 residues. The V gene lost 8 bases and the J gene lost 0 bases, with 7 bases spanning the gap. The CDR3 sequence is CASGLLNTEAFF. The CDR3, as DNA: TGCGCCAGCGGACTGCTGAACACTGAAGCTTTCTTT.

CDR3: CAIPDRLGKLFF. In nucleotides, the CDR3 is TGTGCCATTCCCGACAGGCTGGGAAAACTGTTTTTT. The chain is built from TRBV28 and TRBJ1-4, with TRBD1 as a possible D gene (6 bases). This CDR3 spans 12 amino acids. Germline V gene sequence: CDR1 MDHEN, CDR2 SYDVKM. V dropped 10 bases and J dropped 10 bases, with 16 bases sitting between them.

This clone was recorded only once. The V call is TRBV5-1, the J call TRBJ1-4; tentatively, D is TRBD1 (5 bases). Germline CDR1 reads SGHRS; CDR2 reads YFSETQ. V lost 0 bases, J lost 2 bases, and 11 bases lay in between. This CDR3 region has 16 residues. The CDR3 region is CASSLAGLGTNEKLFF. CDR3 coding DNA: TGCGCCAGCAGCTTGGCGGGACTGGGGACTAATGAAAAACTGTTTTTT.

The chain employs TRBV5-6 and TRBJ2-3, with D uncertain. The CDR3 extends over 16 amino acids. Germline CDR1 is SGHDT and CDR2 is YYEEEE. Trimming left V 6 bases short and J 0 bases short, with 17 bases between. CDR3 sequence (DNA): TGTGCCAGCAACTTACAGAGTCTCCTAAGCACAGATACGCAGTATTTT. It is translated as CASNLQSLLSTDTQYF.

Here the CDR3 DNA reads TGTGCCAGCAGCAGGAGACAGGGGGCGATTGGAGAGACCCAGTACTTC. Protein sequence: CASSRRQGAIGETQYF. The J gene is TRBJ2-5, the V gene TRBV5-5; 10 nucleotides line up with TRBD1. The junction had 10 bases not matched to a gene; V was cut back by 4 bases and J by 4 bases. The CDR3 spans 16 residues. Germline V lookup: CDR1 SGHKS, CDR2 YYEKEE (reference sequence).

This clone was seen ten or more times. The chain carries TRBV2 and TRBJ1-2; 9 bases fit TRBD1. The CDR3 sequence is 18 residues long. Germline CDR1 SNHLY, CDR2 FYNNEI. The junction had 21 bases not matched to a gene; V was cut back by 6 bases and J by 7 bases. The CDR3 reads CASRAGTGFLDVQVGYTF. The CDR3 DNA is TGTGCCAGCAGGGCCGGGACAGGGTTTTTGGACGTTCAGGTTGGCTACACCTTC.

The chain joins TRBV7-3 to TRBJ1-1; D may be TRBD1 (5 bases). The CDR3 sequence is 12 residues long. Germline CDR1 is SGHTA and CDR2 is FQGTGA. Between the trimmed V and J ends, which lost 3 bases and 4 bases, there was a span of 6 bases. CDR3: CASSFQGTEAFF. CDR3 sequence (DNA): TGTGCCAGCAGCTTCCAGGGCACTGAAGCTTTCTTT.

This chain uses TRBV7-3 with TRBJ2-7; 7 nucleotides agree with TRBD1. The V and J ends lost 5 bases and 5 bases, in that order; junction bases with no gene match: 9. The germline V gene has CDR1 SGHTA and CDR2 FQGTGA. The CDR3 contains 14 residues. The CDR3 nucleotides read TGTGCCAGCAGCCGACAGGGCGGGTCCCACGAGCAGTACTTC. This translates into CASSRQGGSHEQYF.